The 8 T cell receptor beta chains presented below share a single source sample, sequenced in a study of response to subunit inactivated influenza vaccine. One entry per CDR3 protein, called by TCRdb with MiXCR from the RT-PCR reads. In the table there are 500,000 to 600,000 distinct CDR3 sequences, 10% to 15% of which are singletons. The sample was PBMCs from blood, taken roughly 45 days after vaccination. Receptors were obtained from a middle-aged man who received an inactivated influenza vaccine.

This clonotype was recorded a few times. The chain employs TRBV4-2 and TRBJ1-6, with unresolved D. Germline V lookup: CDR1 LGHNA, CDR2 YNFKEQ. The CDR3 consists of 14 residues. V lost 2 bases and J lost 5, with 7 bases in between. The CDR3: CASSQSGNNSPLHF. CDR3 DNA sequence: TGTGCCAGCAGCCAATCTGGGAATAATTCACCCCTCCACTTT.

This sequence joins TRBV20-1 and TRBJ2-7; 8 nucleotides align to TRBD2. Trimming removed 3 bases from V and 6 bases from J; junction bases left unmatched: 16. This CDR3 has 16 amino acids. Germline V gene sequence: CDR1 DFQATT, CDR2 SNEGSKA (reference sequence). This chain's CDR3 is CSARNLAGLPLFEQYF. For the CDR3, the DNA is TGCAGTGCTAGGAATCTAGCGGGCCTCCCTCTCTTCGAGCAGTACTTC.

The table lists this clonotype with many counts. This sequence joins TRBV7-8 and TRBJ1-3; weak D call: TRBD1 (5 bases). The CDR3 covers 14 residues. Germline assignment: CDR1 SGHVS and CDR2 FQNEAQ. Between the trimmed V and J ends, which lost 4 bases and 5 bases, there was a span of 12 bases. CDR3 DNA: TGTGCCAGCAGCTCCAGGGTTGAGAGAAACACCATATATTTT. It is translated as CASSSRVERNTIYF. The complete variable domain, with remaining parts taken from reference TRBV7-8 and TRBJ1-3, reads GAGVSQSPRYKVAKRGQDVALRCDPISGHVSLFWYQQALGQGPEFLTYFQNEAQLDKSGLPSDRFFAERPEGSVSTLKIQRTQQEDSAVYLCASSSRVERNTIYFGEGSWLTVV.

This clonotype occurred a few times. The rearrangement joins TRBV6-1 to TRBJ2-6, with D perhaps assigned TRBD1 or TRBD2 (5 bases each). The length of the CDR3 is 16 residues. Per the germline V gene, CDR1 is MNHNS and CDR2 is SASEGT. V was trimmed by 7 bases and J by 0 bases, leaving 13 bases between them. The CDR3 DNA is TGTGCCAGCATGCCTAGGGACGGCTCTGGGGCCAACGTCCTGACTTTC. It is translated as CASMPRDGSGANVLTF.

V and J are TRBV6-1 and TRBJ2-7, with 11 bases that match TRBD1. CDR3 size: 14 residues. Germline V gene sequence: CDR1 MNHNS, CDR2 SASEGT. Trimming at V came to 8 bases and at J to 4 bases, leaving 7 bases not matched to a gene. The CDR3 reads CASARGQGGYEQYF. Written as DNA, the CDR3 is TGTGCCAGCGCCCGGGGACAGGGGGGTTACGAGCAGTACTTC.

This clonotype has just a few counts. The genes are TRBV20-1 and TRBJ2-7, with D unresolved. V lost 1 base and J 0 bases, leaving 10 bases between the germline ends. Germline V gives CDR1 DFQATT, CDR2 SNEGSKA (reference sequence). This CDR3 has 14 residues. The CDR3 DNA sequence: TGCAGTGCTAGAGGCCCCCAGAACTCCTACGAGCAGTACTTC. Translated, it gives CSARGPQNSYEQYF.

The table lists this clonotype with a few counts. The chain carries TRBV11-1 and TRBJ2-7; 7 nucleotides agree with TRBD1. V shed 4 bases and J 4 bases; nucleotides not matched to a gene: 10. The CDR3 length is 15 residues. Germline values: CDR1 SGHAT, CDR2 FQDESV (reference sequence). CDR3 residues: CASSSLTGRVYEQYF. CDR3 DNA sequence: TGTGCCAGCAGCTCCTTGACAGGGCGGGTTTACGAGCAGTACTTC.

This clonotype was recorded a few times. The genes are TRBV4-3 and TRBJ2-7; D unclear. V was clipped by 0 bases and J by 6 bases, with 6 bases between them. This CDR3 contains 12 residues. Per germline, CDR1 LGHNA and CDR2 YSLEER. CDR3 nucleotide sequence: TGCGCCAGCAGCCAAGAGGGAAGCGAGCAGTACTTC. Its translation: CASSQEGSEQYF.